This T cell receptor (beta chain) is drawn from a study of blood T cell repertoires in COVID-19. The V gene's germline CDR1 is SGDLS and CDR2 YYNGEE. This CDR3 has 15 residues. Trimming pared 3 bases from V and 3 bases from J, leaving 14 bases between. Using immunoSEQ multiplex PCR, the repertoire was profiled, and TCRdb retains in-frame clones only, with some absent. The sample holds about 150,000 clones; 75% to 95% are singletons and the top ten take less than 0.6%. The sample comprised peripheral blood. V gene TRBV9 combines with J gene TRBJ2-3, with unresolved D. The clonotype originates from a man aged 45-65 years with acute or convalescent COVID-19. In nucleotides, the CDR3 is TGTGCCAGCAGCGCCGGATTAATCGGGACAGATACGCAGTATTTT. It specifies CASSAGLIGTDTQYF. Based on the CDR3 plus reference TRBV9 and TRBJ2-3, the full variable domain is DSGVTQTPKHLITATGQRVTLRCSPRSGDLSVYWYQQSLDQGLQFLIQYYNGEERAKGNILERFSAQQFPDLHSELNLSSLELGDSALYFCASSAGLIGTDTQYFGPGTRLTVL.